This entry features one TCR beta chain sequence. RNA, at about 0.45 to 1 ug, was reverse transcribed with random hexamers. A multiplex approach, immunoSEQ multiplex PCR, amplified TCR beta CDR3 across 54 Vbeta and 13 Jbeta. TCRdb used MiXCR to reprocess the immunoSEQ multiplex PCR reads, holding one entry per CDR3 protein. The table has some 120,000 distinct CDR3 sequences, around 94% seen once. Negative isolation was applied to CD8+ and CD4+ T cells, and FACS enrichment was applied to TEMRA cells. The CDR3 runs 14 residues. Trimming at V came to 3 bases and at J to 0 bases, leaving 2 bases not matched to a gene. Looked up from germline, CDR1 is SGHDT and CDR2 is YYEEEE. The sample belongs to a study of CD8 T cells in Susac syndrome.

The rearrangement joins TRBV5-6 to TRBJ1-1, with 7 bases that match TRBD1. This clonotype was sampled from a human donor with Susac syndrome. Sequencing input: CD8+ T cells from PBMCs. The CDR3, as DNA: TGTGCCAGCAGCTCGGGACAGTTGAACACTGAAGCTTTCTTT. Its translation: CASSSGQLNTEAFF.